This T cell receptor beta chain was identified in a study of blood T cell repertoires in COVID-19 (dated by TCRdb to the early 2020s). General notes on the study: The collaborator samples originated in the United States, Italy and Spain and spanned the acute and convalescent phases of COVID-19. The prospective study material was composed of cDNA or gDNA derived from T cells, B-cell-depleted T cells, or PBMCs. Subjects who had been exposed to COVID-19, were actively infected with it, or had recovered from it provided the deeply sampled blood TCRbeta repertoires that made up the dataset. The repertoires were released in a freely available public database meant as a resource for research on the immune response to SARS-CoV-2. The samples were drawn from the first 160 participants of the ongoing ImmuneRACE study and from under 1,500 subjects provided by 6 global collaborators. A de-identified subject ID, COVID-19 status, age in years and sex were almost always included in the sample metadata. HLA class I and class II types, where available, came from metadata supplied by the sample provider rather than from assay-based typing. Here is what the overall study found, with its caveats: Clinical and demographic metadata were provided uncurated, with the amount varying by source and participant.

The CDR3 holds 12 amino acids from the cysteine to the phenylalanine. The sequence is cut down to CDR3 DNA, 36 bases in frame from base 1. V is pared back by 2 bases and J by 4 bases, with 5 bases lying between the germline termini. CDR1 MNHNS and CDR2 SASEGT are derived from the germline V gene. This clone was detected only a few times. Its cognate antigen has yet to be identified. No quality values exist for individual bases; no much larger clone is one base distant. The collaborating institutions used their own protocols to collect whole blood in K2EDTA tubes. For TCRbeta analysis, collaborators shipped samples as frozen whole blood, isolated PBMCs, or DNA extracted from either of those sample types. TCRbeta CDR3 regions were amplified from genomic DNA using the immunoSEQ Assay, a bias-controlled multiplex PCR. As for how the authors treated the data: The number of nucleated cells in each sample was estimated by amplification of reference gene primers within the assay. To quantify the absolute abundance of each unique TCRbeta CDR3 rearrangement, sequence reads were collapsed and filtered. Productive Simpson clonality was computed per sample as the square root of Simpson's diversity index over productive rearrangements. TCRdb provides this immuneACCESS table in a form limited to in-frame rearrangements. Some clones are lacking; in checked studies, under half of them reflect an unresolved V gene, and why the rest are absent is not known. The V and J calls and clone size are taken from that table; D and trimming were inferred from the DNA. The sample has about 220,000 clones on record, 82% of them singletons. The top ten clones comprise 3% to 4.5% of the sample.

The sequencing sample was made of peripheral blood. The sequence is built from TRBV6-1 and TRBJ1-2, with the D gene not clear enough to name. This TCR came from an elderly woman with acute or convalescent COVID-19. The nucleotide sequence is TGTGCCAGCAGTGAACCAGGCTATGGCTACACCTTC. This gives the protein CASSEPGYGYTF.